The sequence of this T cell receptor beta chain was determined in a study of blood T cell repertoires in COVID-19. Assay used: immunoSEQ multiplex PCR; TCRdb lists only in-frame clones, some missing. The sample lists some 260,000 clones, around 90% seen once, with roughly 3.1% in the top ten. Germline values: CDR1 LGHDT, CDR2 YNNKEL (reference sequence). The V gene lost 0 bases and the J gene lost 4 bases, with 12 bases spanning the gap. This CDR3 is 15 amino acids long. This clone showed up just a few times. The rearrangement links TRBV3-1 (or the pseudogene TRBV3-2) to TRBJ1-2, with a tentative D call TRBD1 (5 bases). The sequence came from a man between 18 and 35 years old with active or convalescent COVID-19. Sequenced material: peripheral blood. The CDR3 DNA sequence: TGTGCCAGCAGCCAAGATTCCAGGGCCTCCTATGGCTACACCTTC. Protein sequence: CASSQDSRASYGYTF.